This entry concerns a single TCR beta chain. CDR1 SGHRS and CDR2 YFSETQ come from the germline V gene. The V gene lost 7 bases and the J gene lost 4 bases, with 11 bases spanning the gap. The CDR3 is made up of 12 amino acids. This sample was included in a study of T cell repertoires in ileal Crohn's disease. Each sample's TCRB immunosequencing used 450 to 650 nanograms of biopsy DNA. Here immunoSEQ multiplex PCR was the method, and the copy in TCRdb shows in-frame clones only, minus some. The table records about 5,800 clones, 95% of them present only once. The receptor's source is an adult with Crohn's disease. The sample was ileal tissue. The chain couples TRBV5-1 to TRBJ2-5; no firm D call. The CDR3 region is CASADTTETQYF. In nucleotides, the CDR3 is TGCGCCAGCGCCGATACAACAGAGACCCAGTACTTC.